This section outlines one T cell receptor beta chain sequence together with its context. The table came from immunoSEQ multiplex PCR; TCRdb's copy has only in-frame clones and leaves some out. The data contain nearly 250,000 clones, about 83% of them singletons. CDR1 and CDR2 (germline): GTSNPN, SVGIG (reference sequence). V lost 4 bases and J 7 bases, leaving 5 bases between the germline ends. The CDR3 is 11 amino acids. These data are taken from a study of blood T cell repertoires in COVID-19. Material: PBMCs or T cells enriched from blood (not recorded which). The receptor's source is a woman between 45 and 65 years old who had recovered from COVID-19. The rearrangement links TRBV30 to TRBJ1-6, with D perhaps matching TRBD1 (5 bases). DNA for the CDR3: TGTGCCTGGAAGGGGAATTCACCCCTCCACTTT. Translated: CAWKGNSPLHF.